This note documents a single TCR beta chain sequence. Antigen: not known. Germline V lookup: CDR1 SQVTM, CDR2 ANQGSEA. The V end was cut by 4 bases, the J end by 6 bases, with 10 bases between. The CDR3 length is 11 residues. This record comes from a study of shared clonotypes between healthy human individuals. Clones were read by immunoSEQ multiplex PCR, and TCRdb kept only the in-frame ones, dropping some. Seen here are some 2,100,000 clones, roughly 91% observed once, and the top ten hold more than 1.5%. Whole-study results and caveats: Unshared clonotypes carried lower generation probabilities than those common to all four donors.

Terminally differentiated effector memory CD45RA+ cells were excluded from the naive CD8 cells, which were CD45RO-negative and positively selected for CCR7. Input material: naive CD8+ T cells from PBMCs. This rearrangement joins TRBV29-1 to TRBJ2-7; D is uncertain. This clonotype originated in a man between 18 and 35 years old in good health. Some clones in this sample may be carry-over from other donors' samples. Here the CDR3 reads CSVVEVVEQYF. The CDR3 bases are TGCAGCGTTGTTGAGGTGGTCGAGCAGTACTTC.